One and the same sample provided the 11 T cell receptor beta chains below, sequenced in a study of blood T cell repertoires in COVID-19. TCRdb's table, derived via immunoSEQ multiplex PCR, lists solely in-frame clones and lacks some. The table includes about 520,000 clones, roughly 85% detected once. Sequencing was done on a sample of peripheral blood. The receptors come from a human donor in a cohort sampled during active COVID-19.

The chain joins TRBV6-5 to TRBJ1-4, with 8 bases fitting TRBD1. This CDR3 has 14 residues. Germline V gene lookup returns CDR1 MNHEY and CDR2 SVGAGI. Trimming took 11 bases from V and 5 from J; bases not matched to a gene: 10. CDR3 residues: CASVGGQGNEKLFF. The CDR3 DNA reads TGTGCCTCCGTGGGCGGACAGGGAAATGAAAAACTGTTTTTT.

The rearrangement links TRBV7-8 to TRBJ2-1; TRBD2 matches at 9 bases. Per the germline V gene, CDR1 is SGHVS and CDR2 is FQNEAQ. V gave up 5 bases and J gave up 2 bases; unmatched junction bases: 13. The CDR3 contains 18 residues. Here the CDR3 reads CASSPARGRASAYNEQFF. In DNA form, the CDR3 reads TGTGCCAGCAGCCCTGCCCGCGGGAGGGCCTCGGCCTACAATGAGCAGTTCTTC. The variable domain in full, with the rest retrieved from reference TRBV7-8 and TRBJ2-1, is GAGVSQSPRYKVAKRGQDVALRCDPISGHVSLFWYQQALGQGPEFLTYFQNEAQLDKSGLPSDRFFAERPEGSVSTLKIQRTQQEDSAVYLCASSPARGRASAYNEQFFGPGTRLTVL.

The J gene is TRBJ1-1, the V gene TRBV5-1; no clear D. The germline V gene encodes CDR1 SGHRS and CDR2 YFSETQ. This CDR3 comprises 13 residues. V shed 0 bases and J shed 5 bases, with 8 bases lying between them. CDR3 region: CASSLETMTEAFF. The CDR3 DNA is TGCGCCAGCAGCTTGGAAACAATGACTGAAGCTTTCTTT.

This rearrangement joins TRBV19 to TRBJ2-6, with D unresolved. The CDR3 extends over 14 amino acids. Germline assignment: CDR1 LNHDA and CDR2 SQIVND (reference sequence). Trimming removed 8 bases at V and 0 bases at J, with 8 bases between. The CDR3: CASQESSGANVLTF. The CDR3 nucleotides read TGTGCCAGTCAAGAGAGCTCTGGGGCCAACGTCCTGACTTTC. Variable domain in full (rest from reference TRBV19 and TRBJ2-6): DGGITQSPKYLFRKEGQNVTLSCEQNLNHDAMYWYRQDPGQGLRLIYYSQIVNDFQKGDIAEGYSVSREKKESFPLTVTSAQKNPTAFYLCASQESSGANVLTFGAGSRLTVL.

The V gene is TRBV27, the J gene TRBJ2-3, with a weak D call TRBD2 (6 bases). The CDR3 has 15 amino acids. Trimming took 6 bases from V and 1 from J, leaving 14 bases between them. Per germline, CDR1 MNHEY and CDR2 SMNVEV (reference sequence). The CDR3 coding sequence is TGTGCCAGCAGCCTAATAGCGGATCGCACAGATACGCAGTATTTT. The encoded protein is CASSLIADRTDTQYF.

The V and J genes are TRBV2 and TRBJ1-5, with D possibly being TRBD1 (5 bases). Germline V gene sequence: CDR1 SNHLY, CDR2 FYNNEI. The CDR3 runs to 16 residues. V shed 6 bases and J shed 0 bases, with 15 bases lying between them. The CDR3 loop reads CASRLTAFNSNQPQHF. The CDR3 DNA sequence: TGTGCCAGCAGGCTGACAGCTTTCAATAGCAATCAGCCCCAGCATTTT.

V usage is TRBV28 and J usage is TRBJ1-3, with D possibly TRBD1 on 5 matching bases. In germline, CDR1 is MDHEN, CDR2 SYDVKM. V was shortened by 5 bases and J by 0 bases, with 11 bases between the two germline ends. This CDR3 contains 15 residues. The CDR3 coding sequence is TGTGCCAGCAGTAAAGCGGGGGTCTCTGGAAACACCATATATTTT. Translated: CASSKAGVSGNTIYF.

V gene TRBV5-4 combines with J gene TRBJ1-2, with TRBD1 matching 10 bases. V lost 3 bases and J lost 7; bases outside the gene matches: 6. CDR1 SGHNT and CDR2 YYREEE come from the germline V gene (reference sequence). This CDR3 is built from 14 residues. The CDR3 nucleotides are TGTGCCAGCAGCTGGGGGACAGGGGATGGTGGCTACACCTTC. Its translation is CASSWGTGDGGYTF.

The V gene is TRBV5-1, the J gene TRBJ2-1, with TRBD2 matching 10 bases. With V trimmed by 0 bases and J by 7 bases, 10 bases remained unmatched. The CDR3 sequence is 17 residues long. CDR1 is SGHRS, CDR2 YFSETQ, per germline. The CDR3 DNA follows: TGCGCCAGCAGCTTGGCCCCGGGAGCGGGAGGGATTAATGAGCAGTTCTTC. This encodes CASSLAPGAGGINEQFF.

The rearrangement links TRBV7-9 to TRBJ2-2; the D is unclear. Germline loops: CDR1 SEHNR, CDR2 FQNEAQ (reference sequence). V dropped 1 base and J dropped 5 bases, with 8 bases sitting between them. This CDR3 has 14 residues. CDR3 amino acids: CASSLGSQTGELFF. For the CDR3, the DNA is TGTGCCAGCAGCTTAGGTTCGCAGACCGGGGAGCTGTTTTTT. The full variable domain, completed using reference TRBV7-9 and TRBJ2-2, is DTGVSQNPRHKITKRGQNVTFRCDPISEHNRLYWYRQTLGQGPEFLTYFQNEAQLEKSRLLSDRFSAERPKGSFSTLEIQRTEQGDSAMYLCASSLGSQTGELFFGEGSRLTVL.

The chain uses TRBV19 and TRBJ1-4, with D possibly TRBD1 on 5 matching bases. The CDR3 runs to 15 residues. Germline CDR1 reads LNHDA; CDR2 reads SQIVND (reference sequence). With 4 bases removed from V and 5 bases from J, the gap between germline ends came to 14 bases. CDR3 DNA sequence: TGTGCCAGTAGTACTCCGCCAAGGGGCAATGAAAAACTGTTTTTT. Its translation is CASSTPPRGNEKLFF.